Listed here are 15 T cell receptor beta chains from one sample, sequenced in a study of shared clonotypes between healthy human individuals. Repertoires were generated with immunoSEQ multiplex PCR, while TCRdb's copy carries only in-frame clones and drops some. This table holds 800,000 to 1,200,000 clones, around three quarters found once. The sample taken for sequencing was memory CD4+ T cells from PBMCs. Documented subset: CD45RA-negative fraction. The source is a young man in good health. Some clones in this sample may be carry-over from other donors' samples.

This clone occurred a few times. A single base separates this from a much larger clone, so it may be a read error. The chain links TRBV28 to TRBJ1-1; D gene uncertain. V dropped 7 bases and J dropped 1 base, with 4 bases sitting between them. The CDR3 loop spans 11 amino acids. Germline CDR1 is MDHEN and CDR2 is SYDVKM. The CDR3 here is CASTQNTEAFF. CDR3 coding DNA: TGTGCCAGCACCCAGAACACTGAAGCTTTCTTT.

This chain uses TRBV11-2 with TRBJ2-1; 10 bases fit TRBD2. J gave up 2 bases and V 4 bases, and 2 bases lay outside the gene matches. CDR1 is SGHAT, CDR2 FQNNGV, per germline. The CDR3 runs 15 residues. DNA of the CDR3: TGTGCCAGCAGCTCAGGACTAGCGGCCTACAATGAGCAGTTCTTC. The encoded protein is CASSSGLAAYNEQFF.

The chain couples TRBV5-1 to TRBJ2-2; 11 positions agree with TRBD2. The CDR3 consists of 18 residues. The germline gives CDR1 SGHRS, CDR2 YFSETQ. V lost 4 bases to trimming and J lost 0 bases; unmatched junction nucleotides: 8. The CDR3: CASSNAFSGRANTGELFF. In DNA, the CDR3 is TGCGCCAGCAGCAACGCCTTTAGCGGGAGGGCGAACACCGGGGAGCTGTTTTTT.

The rearrangement joins TRBV18 to TRBJ1-4; the D is unclear. CDR1 is KGHSH, CDR2 LQKENI, per germline. The CDR3 extends over 16 amino acids. V was shortened by 3 bases and J by 4 bases, with 15 bases between the two germline ends. The CDR3 reads CASSPSETPVNEKLFF. The CDR3 DNA sequence: TGTGCCAGCTCACCCTCAGAGACACCCGTTAATGAAAAACTGTTTTTT.

This chain joins TRBV12-2 and TRBJ2-2; the tabulated D call, TRBD1, remains unverified against the DNA. TRBV12-2 is a pseudogene. The CDR3 runs 19 residues. The CDR3 loop is CASRRTVPDSWSQPGELFF. For the CDR3, the DNA is TGTGCAAGTCGCCGAACTGTTCCGGACAGCTGGAGTCAGCCCGGGGAGCTGTTTTTT.

The V and J genes are TRBV5-4 and TRBJ2-1; D could derive from TRBD1 or TRBD2 (5 bases each). Germline CDR1 reads SGHNT; CDR2 reads YYREEE (reference sequence). This CDR3 contains 16 residues. Deletions cut 3 bases from V and 1 base from J, with 14 bases between. CDR3 sequence: CASSSGADRSYNEQFF. Here the CDR3 DNA reads TGTGCCAGCAGCTCCGGGGCGGATCGGTCCTACAATGAGCAGTTCTTC. The entire variable domain, with the rest obtained from reference TRBV5-4 and TRBJ2-1, is as follows: ETGVTQSPTHLIKTRGQQVTLRCSSQSGHNTVSWYQQALGQGPQFIFQYYREEENGRGNFPPRFSGLQFPNYSSELNVNALELDDSALYLCASSSGADRSYNEQFFGPGTRLTVL.

V is TRBV5-4 and J is TRBJ2-1; 12 nucleotides align to TRBD1. Germline V gene lookup returns CDR1 SGHNT and CDR2 YYREEE (reference sequence). The CDR3 consists of 16 residues. J gave up 5 bases and V 5 bases, and 8 bases lay outside the gene matches. This chain's CDR3 is CASRESRDRGHNEQFF. The CDR3 coding sequence is TGTGCCAGCAGGGAAAGCCGGGACAGGGGGCACAATGAGCAGTTCTTC.

This CDR3 is CASSPRTGRDTHYEQYF. DNA of the CDR3: TGTGCCAGCAGCCCCCGGACGGGGCGGGATACCCACTACGAGCAGTACTTC. V is TRBV7-2 and J is TRBJ2-7, with a weak D call TRBD2 (6 bases). V was shortened by 5 bases and J by 3 bases, with 23 bases between the two germline ends. The CDR3 is 17 amino acids. CDR1 is SGHTA and CDR2 is FQGNSA in the germline V gene. Based on the CDR3 plus reference TRBV7-2 and TRBJ2-7, the full variable domain is GAGVSQSPSNKVTEKGKDVELRCDPISGHTALYWYRQSLGQGLEFLIYFQGNSAPDKSGLPSDRFSAERTGGSVSTLTIQRTQQEDSAVYLCASSPRTGRDTHYEQYFGPGTRLTVT.

The rearrangement joins TRBV6-1 to TRBJ1-2; no clear D. Germline V gene lookup returns CDR1 MNHNS and CDR2 SASEGT. V shed 4 bases and J shed 5 bases, with 17 bases lying between them. This CDR3 region has 15 residues. The CDR3 nucleotides read TGTGCCAGCAGTGCTTATGGGGAGGTTGGATATGGCTACACCTTC. Amino acids: CASSAYGEVGYGYTF.

This chain uses TRBV19 with TRBJ2-7; 10 bases align to TRBD1. The V gene's germline CDR1 is LNHDA and CDR2 SQIVND (reference sequence). Trimming removed 4 bases from V and 0 bases from J; junction bases left unmatched: 6. The CDR3 covers 16 residues. DNA for the CDR3: TGTGCCAGTAGTACCCCTAGGGACAGGGGCTCCTACGAGCAGTACTTC. Its protein is CASSTPRDRGSYEQYF.

The chain is built from TRBV27 and TRBJ2-2; 15 bases are shared with TRBD2. Germline CDR1 MNHEY, CDR2 SMNVEV (reference sequence). The V gene end was trimmed by 6 bases and the J gene end by 2 bases; junction bases not matched to a gene: 7. This CDR3 is built from 18 residues. For the CDR3, the DNA is TGTGCCAGCAGCTCAGGACTAGCGGGAGGGCCAAACACCGGGGAGCTGTTTTTT. Protein: CASSSGLAGGPNTGELFF.

The chain links TRBV6-5 to TRBJ2-1; 8 bases map to TRBD1. The CDR3 has 15 residues. The germline CDR1 and CDR2 sequences are MNHEY and SVGAGI. V shed 7 bases and J 0 bases; nucleotides not matched to a gene: 5. The CDR3 DNA sequence: TGTGCCAGCAAAAGACAGGGGAGCTCCTACAATGAGCAGTTCTTC. Translated, it gives CASKRQGSSYNEQFF.

This chain joins TRBV6-5 and TRBJ2-7; 7 positions agree with TRBD1. The CDR3 covers 14 residues. Unmatched junction bases numbered 10, after V lost 8 bases and J lost 3 bases. Looked up from germline, CDR1 is MNHEY and CDR2 is SVGAGI. CDR3 sequence reads: CASGRRQGSYEQYF. The DNA for the CDR3 is TGTGCCAGCGGCCGACGACAGGGTAGCTACGAGCAGTACTTC.

The chain carries TRBV11-2 and TRBJ2-1; 7 bases are a match to TRBD2. From germline, CDR1 is SGHAT and CDR2 FQNNGV. CDR3 length equals 17 residues. The J segment lost 9 bases and the V segment lost 1 base, leaving 15 bases of the junction unmatched. The CDR3 loop reads CASSLGVRAGERGEQFF. The DNA for the CDR3 is TGTGCCAGCAGCTTAGGGGTCCGGGCGGGAGAAAGGGGTGAGCAGTTCTTC.

About this clone: Other DNA sequences of this sample code for an identical CDR3. The chain is built from TRBV7-9 and TRBJ2-7, with D uncertain. The CDR3 runs 12 residues. Germline lookup yields CDR1 SEHNR and CDR2 FQNEAQ (reference sequence). V gave up 1 base and J gave up 4 bases, with 5 bases separating them. The CDR3 protein is CASSLGVYEQYF. In nucleotides, the CDR3 is TGTGCCAGCAGCTTAGGAGTTTACGAGCAGTACTTC.